This T cell receptor (beta chain) appears in the sequencing data of a study of blood T cell repertoires in COVID-19. Study-wide context: The origin of the acute and convalescent COVID-19 samples was the United States, Italy and Spain.

V was cut by 5 bases and J by 1 base, with 11 bases left in between. The CDR3 contains 14 residues. Germline lookup yields CDR1 SGHAT and CDR2 FQDESV (reference sequence). As originally analysed: Estimation of nucleated cell counts relied on the amplification of reference gene primers. The data were produced by immunoSEQ multiplex PCR, yet TCRdb's version contains in-frame clones alone and is incomplete. That table is the source of V, J and clone size, and D and trimming were worked out from the DNA. The sample records some 62,000 clones, about nine tenths being singletons. This clone was counted a single time.

The TCR comes from a woman of 80 years or more with acute or convalescent COVID-19. V usage is TRBV11-1 and J usage is TRBJ2-5; D possibly corresponds to TRBD1 (6 bases). The sequenced sample was peripheral blood. CDR3 nucleotide sequence: TGTGCCAGCAGCGATCGAGGGGGCCAAGAGACCCAGTACTTC. The encoded protein is CASSDRGGQETQYF.